A single TCR beta chain is shown here with its context. The antigen remains undetermined. The cDNA had a unique molecular identifier and a template-switch universal primer site. TCRdb independently ran MiXCR on the 5' RACE reads; one entry per CDR3 protein. The sample lists some 100,000 distinct CDR3 sequences; less than 6.5% were seen once. The CDR3 extends over 15 amino acids. CDR1 KGHSH and CDR2 LQKENI come from the germline V gene. The V end lost 1 base, the J end lost 1 base, and 10 bases lay between the germline ends. This sample is part of a study of identical twins. Study-level points and caveats: There were fewer insertions in abundant cord blood beta clonotypes, but memory repertoires showed no such pattern.

This TCR derives from a woman in her 50s in good health. Sequenced sample: memory T cells sorted from blood. The chain combines TRBV18 with TRBJ1-1; TRBD1 might be the D (5 bases). The CDR3 loop reads CASSPRGTGNTEAFF. The CDR3 DNA follows: TGTGCCAGCTCACCACGCGGGACGGGGAACACTGAAGCTTTCTTT. The entire variable domain, with the rest obtained from reference TRBV18 and TRBJ1-1, is as follows: NAGVMQNPRHLVRRRGQEARLRCSPMKGHSHVYWYRQLPEEGLKFMVYLQKENIIDESGMPKERFSAEFPKEGPSILRIQQVVRGDSAAYFCASSPRGTGNTEAFFGQGTRLTVV.